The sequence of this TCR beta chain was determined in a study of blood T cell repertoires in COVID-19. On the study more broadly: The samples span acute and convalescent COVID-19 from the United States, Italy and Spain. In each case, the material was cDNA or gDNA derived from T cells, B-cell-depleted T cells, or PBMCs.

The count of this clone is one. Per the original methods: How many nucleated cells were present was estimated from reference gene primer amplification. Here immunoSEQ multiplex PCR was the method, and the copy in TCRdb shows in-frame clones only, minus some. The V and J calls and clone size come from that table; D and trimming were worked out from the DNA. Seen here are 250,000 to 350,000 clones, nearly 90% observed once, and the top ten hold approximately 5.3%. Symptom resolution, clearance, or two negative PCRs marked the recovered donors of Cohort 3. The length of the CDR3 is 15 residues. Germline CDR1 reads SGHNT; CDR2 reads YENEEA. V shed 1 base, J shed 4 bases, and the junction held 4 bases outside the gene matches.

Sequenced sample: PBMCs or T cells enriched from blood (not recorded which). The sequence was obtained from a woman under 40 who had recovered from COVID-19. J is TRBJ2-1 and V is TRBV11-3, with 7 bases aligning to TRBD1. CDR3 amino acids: CASSLGGQRYNEQFF. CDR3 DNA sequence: TGTGCCAGCAGCTTAGGGGGACAGCGATACAATGAGCAGTTCTTC.